This T cell receptor beta chain emerged from a study of blood T cell repertoires in COVID-19. Background on the study: Material from acute and convalescent COVID-19 was sourced from the United States, Italy and Spain. Sample material is recorded as cDNA or gDNA derived from T cells, B-cell-depleted T cells, or PBMCs.

Original processing notes: Amplifying reference gene primers gave estimates of nucleated cell counts. Data came from immunoSEQ multiplex PCR; TCRdb stores just in-frame clones and leaves some out. That table furnishes V, J and clone size, whereas the DNA furnished D and trimming. The sample consists of 100,000 or so clones, 72% of them appearing once. The CDR3 is made up of 13 amino acids. Germline assignment: CDR1 SGHNT and CDR2 YYREEE (reference sequence). The V end was cut by 2 bases, the J end by 13 bases, with 18 bases between. V gene TRBV5-4 combines with J gene TRBJ2-5; possibly TRBD2 for D (6 bases). Sample: peripheral blood. The receptor comes from a woman older than 75 with acute or convalescent COVID-19. Here the CDR3 reads CASSFTRDSLPYF. Written as DNA, the CDR3 is TGTGCCAGCAGCTTTACGCGGGACTCCCTGCCGTACTTC.